The rows below give T cell receptor beta chains drawn from one sample of a study of kidney transplant recipient with SARS-CoV-2 infection. Via MiXCR, TCRdb re-called the reads, giving one row per CDR3 protein. The table lists fewer than 250,000 distinct CDR3 sequences, under 30% of them singletons. Source: a blood sample, taken at baseline and between days 110 and 120 from a kidney transplant recipient. These receptors were taken from a young adult male patient who had COVID-19 and was a kidney transplant recipient. The graft donor may be the source of some T cells. Both conserved end residues are part of each CDR3. D genes are given only for firm matches. Clone size is not always given. Where it is, it says once, few, many or a class for expanded clones.

many,TRBJ1-5,.,TRBV7-6,TGTGCCAGCAGCTTAGTTGGGGTAGGTCAGCCCCAGCATTTT,CASSLVGVGQPQHF
few,TRBJ1-2,.,TRBV6-9,TGTGCCAGCAGTTGTAATGAGCCTTACGGAAAGACCTATGGCTACACCTTC,CASSCNEPYGKTYGYTF
many,TRBJ2-6,TRBD1,TRBV7-3,TGTGCCAGCAGCCCAGGGACAGCTGGGGCCAACGTCCTGACTTTC,CASSPGTAGANVLTF
.,TRBJ2-5,.,TRBV4-1,TGCGCCAGCAGCTCCCACAGGGGAGGGTTAGAGACCCAGTACTTC,CASSSHRGGLETQYF
many,TRBJ2-7,TRBD2,TRBV20-1,TGCAGTGCTAGAGTCCCGGGACTAAACTACGAGCAGTACTTC,CSARVPGLNYEQYF
many,TRBJ1-2,.,TRBV5-1,TGCGCCAGCAGCTTGGTTTTCACCAACCAGGGTGGCTACACCTTC,CASSLVFTNQGGYTF
many,TRBJ1-2,.,TRBV7-6,TGTGCCAGCAGCAAAGCGTATGAATCTCGAAAGACCTATGGCTACACCTTC,CASSKAYESRKTYGYTF
many,TRBJ1-5,.,TRBV6-6,TGTGCCAGCAGTTCCTACGGGGGGAAGTCATCGGGTCAGCCCCAGCATTTT,CASSSYGGKSSGQPQHF
.,TRBJ2-7,TRBD1,TRBV5-1,TGCGCCAGCAGCATTAAGGGGACAGGGGCTACGGAGCAGTACTTC,CASSIKGTGATEQYF
many,TRBJ2-1,.,TRBV13,TGTGCCAGCAGCCCGCTAGGAGCCTCGTACAATGAGCAGTTCTTC,CASSPLGASYNEQFF
many,TRBJ2-5,.,TRBV3-1,TGTGCCAGCAGCTCACAACTTCCCATTTCTTTCTCTGAGACCCAGTACTTC,CASSSQLPISFSETQYF
many,TRBJ2-1,.,TRBV3-1,TGTGCCAGCAGCCAAGATTGGCTAGCGGAGGGGGGAAGGAATGAGCAGTTCTTC,CASSQDWLAEGGRNEQFF
many,TRBJ1-6,.,TRBV15,TGTGCCACCAGCAGAGATCTAAGCGGACCCCTCCACTTT,CATSRDLSGPLHF
many,TRBJ2-7,TRBD1,TRBV5-8,TGTGCCAGCAGCACCCGGGACAGGGCCCACGAGCAGTACTTC,CASSTRDRAHEQYF
many,TRBJ2-3,TRBD2,TRBV9,TGTGCCAGCAGCCCAGGGACTAGTTTGTCAGATACGCAGTATTTT,CASSPGTSLSDTQYF
.,TRBJ1-4,.,TRBV28,TGTGCCGGCAGTTCTACAGCAAACAATGAAAAACTGTTTTTT,CAGSSTANNEKLFF
many,TRBJ2-3,TRBD2,TRBV28,TGTGCCAGCAGTTTTTCCCTACTAGCGGGAGCAGATACGCAGTATTTT,CASSFSLLAGADTQYF
many,TRBJ1-3,.,TRBV10-3,TGTGCCATCAGTGAGAGCGTAGCAGTGACTGGAAACACCATATATTTT,CAISESVAVTGNTIYF
many,TRBJ1-3,.,TRBV20-1,TGCAGTGCTACAGACAGCTCTGGAAACACCATATATTTT,CSATDSSGNTIYF
many,TRBJ2-7,.,TRBV2,TGTGCCAGCAGTGATATGGGGGTATCCTACGAGCAGTACTTC,CASSDMGVSYEQYF
many,TRBJ2-1,TRBD2,TRBV18,TGTGCCAGCTCACAGAGCGGGGGTGTCAACAATGAGCAGTTCTTC,CASSQSGGVNNEQFF
.,TRBJ1-2,.,TRBV7-3,TGTGCCAGCAGCGCAGCTGAAGACGCTCGAAAGACCTATGGCTACACCTTC,CASSAAEDARKTYGYTF
.,TRBJ1-2,.,TRBV12-3/TRBV12-4,TGTGCCAGCAGTATCTGGGCCACAGCAGGAAAGACCTATGGCTACACCTTC,CASSIWATAGKTYGYTF
many,TRBJ2-7,TRBD2,TRBV18,TGTGCCAGCTCTCCCAGAGCGGGAGTGGAGAACTTC,CASSPRAGVENF
many,TRBJ1-2,.,TRBV5-1,TGCGCCAGCACGGCCTTATCGGTTCGAAAGACCTATGGCTACACCTTC,CASTALSVRKTYGYTF
many,TRBJ1-2,.,TRBV6-1,TGTGCCAGCAGTGAATACGGTGTTTGGGATAACTATGGCTACACCTTC,CASSEYGVWDNYGYTF
few,TRBJ2-2,.,TRBV9,TGTGCCAGCAGCTCCGCGTGGGGCGTGGACACCGGGGAGCTGTTTTTT,CASSSAWGVDTGELFF
many,TRBJ1-1,.,TRBV6-8,TGTGCCAGCACCAGGGTGAACACTGAAGCTTTCTTT,CASTRVNTEAFF
.,TRBJ2-5,TRBD1,TRBV27,TGTGCCAGCAGCACCAATACAGGGGGTCCGAGGGAGACCCAGTACTTC,CASSTNTGGPRETQYF
many,TRBJ2-7,TRBD1,TRBV4-2,TGTGCCAGCAGCCGATACACCGGGACAGCCGTCTACGAGCAGTACTTC,CASSRYTGTAVYEQYF
many,TRBJ1-1,.,TRBV3-1,TGTGCCAGCAGCCATCACAGGAACACTGAAGCTTTCTTT,CASSHHRNTEAFF
many,TRBJ2-3,TRBD2,TRBV11-3,TGTGCCAGCAGCTTAGATCCGGGAGGTACGCAGTATTTT,CASSLDPGGTQYF
many,TRBJ2-7,.,TRBV28,TGTGCCAGCAGTTTCGGACAGCCTATTAAGCAGTACTTC,CASSFGQPIKQYF
many,TRBJ1-1,.,TRBV19,TGTGCCAGTAGTTTAAACTGGCAGCAGAACACTGAAGCTTTCTTT,CASSLNWQQNTEAFF
many,TRBJ1-2,.,TRBV7-9,TGTGCCAGCAGCCTACGGGAATACCATGGAAAGACCTATGGCTACACCTTC,CASSLREYHGKTYGYTF
many,TRBJ2-6,.,TRBV8-2,TGTGGCATCAATAGTAGGATAACACAAAGTCGGGCCAACGTCCTGACTTTC,CGINSRITQSRANVLTF
many,TRBJ2-1,TRBD2,TRBV18,TGTGCCAGCTCACCACCGGGCGGGAGGGCCCTCCATGAGCAGTTCTTC,CASSPPGGRALHEQFF
many,TRBJ2-7,.,TRBV7-9,TGTGCCAGCAGCCCTAGTTTCTCCTACGAGCAGTACTTC,CASSPSFSYEQYF
many,TRBJ1-4,.,TRBV12-3/TRBV12-4,TGTGCCAGCAGTTTTTGGGCAATCACGACTAATGAAAAACTGTTTTTT,CASSFWAITTNEKLFF
many,TRBJ1-2,.,TRBV11-2,TGTGCCAGCAGCCGTGAAACAACAAGCAGAAAGACCTATGGCTACACCTTC,CASSRETTSRKTYGYTF
many,TRBJ1-1,.,TRBV30,TGTGCCTGGAGTCCCCAGGACACTGAAGCTTTCTTT,CAWSPQDTEAFF
many,TRBJ1-2,.,TRBV6-1,TGTGCCAGCAGTAGGGGACCGGAATGTAGAAAGACCTATGGCTACACCTTC,CASSRGPECRKTYGYTF
many,TRBJ1-2,.,TRBV5-1,TGCGCCAGCTTCATCTCATCGGTTCGAAAGACCTATGGCTACACCTTC,CASFISSVRKTYGYTF
few,TRBJ1-2,TRBD1,TRBV19,TGTGCCAGTACCCCGATCGCCAATACAGGGGGCGGCTATGGCTACACCTTC,CASTPIANTGGGYGYTF
many,TRBJ2-7,.,TRBV5-1,TGCGCCAGCAGCTTGGCCAATGGGGGCTACGAGCAGTACTTC,CASSLANGGYEQYF
many,TRBJ2-7,TRBD2,TRBV28,TGTGCCAGCAGGGATTGGACTAGACCAAACGAGCAGTACTTC,CASRDWTRPNEQYF
many,TRBJ1-1,.,TRBV20-1,TGCAGTGCTAGAGATCCGCAGGGCTGGAACACTGAAGCTTTCTTT,CSARDPQGWNTEAFF
many,TRBJ2-2,TRBD1,TRBV6-1,TGTGCCAGCAGTGAATCCTTAGGACAGGGGGGCACCGGGGAGCTGTTTTTT,CASSESLGQGGTGELFF
many,TRBJ1-2,.,TRBV11-3,TGTGCCAGCAGCAGCTTATTCGATCTCGGAAAGACCTATGGCTACACCTTC,CASSSLFDLGKTYGYTF
.,TRBJ2-3,.,TRBV21-1,TGTGCCAACAGCGACTCGTTAGCCACAGTCATGCAAGATACGCAGTATTTT,CANSDSLATVMQDTQYF
many,TRBJ1-2,.,TRBV6-4,TGTGCCAGCAGTGGAGACATCTCACACGGAAAGACCTATGGCTACACCTTC,CASSGDISHGKTYGYTF
few,TRBJ2-3,TRBD2,TRBV9,TGTGCCAGCAGCGGAGTTGGGACTAGCGGGGGAGATACGCAGTATTTT,CASSGVGTSGGDTQYF
many,TRBJ1-5,TRBD1,TRBV24-1,TGTGCCACCAGTGATTTGCAAATCTGGGGTGGGGACAGGGGCGCCATCGGGGGAGATCAGCCCCAGCATTTT,CATSDLQIWGGDRGAIGGDQPQHF
many,TRBJ1-2,.,TRBV8-2,TGTGGCAGTTTTTTCAATGATAGCCGAAAGACCTATGGCTACACCTTC,CGSFFNDSRKTYGYTF
.,TRBJ2-1,TRBD1,TRBV5-5,TGTGCCAGCAGCGCGGGACAGGGGGCCTACAATGAGCAGTTCTTC,CASSAGQGAYNEQFF
many,TRBJ2-1,.,TRBV4-2,TGTGCCAGCAGCCCATTTACTAGGGACCCAGGCAATGAGCAGTTCTTC,CASSPFTRDPGNEQFF
few,TRBJ2-3,.,TRBV5-1,TGCGCCGGCAGCTTGGCTACAGATACGCAGTATTTT,CAGSLATDTQYF
many,TRBJ2-1,.,TRBV3-2,TGTGCCAGCAGCCAAGATTACGGGTTTGATGAGCAGTTCTTC,CASSQDYGFDEQFF
many,TRBJ1-4,.,TRBV28,TGTGCCAGCAGTTTAGGGACTAATGAAAAACTGTTTTTT,CASSLGTNEKLFF